This TCR beta chain was sequenced in a study of shared clonotypes between healthy human individuals. Study summary: Serving as donors were two women and a few men, whose ages spanned 18 to 49.

The CDR3 contains 15 residues. The V gene's germline CDR1 is MNHEY and CDR2 SMNVEV (reference sequence). Trimming pared 5 bases from V and 8 bases from J, leaving 18 bases between. The method was immunoSEQ multiplex PCR; TCRdb's version includes in-frame clones alone and lacks a portion of them. The repertoire holds roughly 2,000,000 clones, with 93% as singletons. Naive CD8 cells comprised CD45RO-negative, CCR7-positively selected cells, excluding terminally differentiated effector memory CD45RA+ cells. The sequencing sample was made of naive CD8+ T cells from PBMCs. The sequence derives from a man between 18 and 29 years old in good health. Some clones in this sample may be carry-over from other donors' samples. V is TRBV27 and J is TRBJ1-4, with D perhaps TRBD1 (5 bases). The CDR3: CASSRLRDLNEKLFF. The CDR3 nucleotides are TGTGCCAGCAGTCGCCTCAGGGATTTGAACGAAAAACTGTTTTTT.